This T cell receptor (beta chain) was captured in a study of blood T cell repertoires in COVID-19 (dated by TCRdb to 2018 to 2021). Background for the entire study: Collaborator samples came from the United States, Italy and Spain and covered acute and convalescent phases of COVID-19. Deeply sampled blood TCRbeta repertoires from subjects exposed to, actively infected with, or recovered from COVID-19 were included in the dataset. The repertoires were released in a freely available public database intended as a resource for research on the immune response to SARS-CoV-2. Where HLA class I and class II types were available, the types were taken from metadata supplied by the sample provider, not from assay-based typing. A de-identified subject ID, COVID-19 status, age in years and sex were almost always included in the sample metadata. The samples were drawn from two sources: the first 160 participants of the ongoing ImmuneRACE study, and 1,000 to 1,500 subjects contributed by 6 global collaborators. The prospective study material was composed of cDNA or gDNA derived from T cells, B-cell-depleted T cells, or PBMCs. Overall study outcomes, separate from this receptor: The amount of clinical and demographic metadata varied by source and participant and was provided uncurated.

TCRbeta CDR3 regions were amplified from genomic DNA by means of the immunoSEQ Assay, a bias-controlled multiplex PCR. The authors' analysis ran thus. Nucleated cell counts per sample were estimated from amplification of reference gene primers within the assay. To quantify the absolute abundance of each unique TCRbeta CDR3 rearrangement, sequence reads were collapsed and filtered. Productive Simpson clonality was computed per sample as the square root of Simpson's diversity index over productive rearrangements. The immuneACCESS repertoire file appears here via TCRdb, limited to in-frame rearrangements. These files lack a portion of the clones; in checked studies, under half of the deficit traces to unresolved V genes, and the cause of the others is not known. V and J calls and clone size come straight from that table; D and trimming were deduced from the DNA. Counted in this sample were 85,000 to 90,000 clones; approximately 79% of them appeared once. Of the sample, roughly 15% falls within the top ten clones.

Collaborating institutions collected whole blood in K2EDTA tubes following their own protocols. Collaborator samples were shipped for TCRbeta analysis as frozen whole blood, isolated PBMCs, or DNA extracted from either sample type. Regarding this clone: Its antigen is currently not known. Base-call qualities are not available, and no considerably larger clone is one nucleotide away.

The sequence derives from a woman aged 80 or over with active or convalescent COVID-19. Material for sequencing was peripheral blood.

The sequence in DNA is TGCGCCAGCAGCTCCGGGACTAGCGGCACAGATACGCAGTATTTT. This yields the protein CASSSGTSGTDTQYF. The rearranged segments are TRBV5-1 and TRBJ2-3, and 10 junction bases match TRBD2. CDR1 and CDR2 were assigned from the germline V gene as SGHRS and YFSETQ. The CDR3 has 15 amino acids, counting the end cysteine and phenylalanine. Kept here is only the CDR3 DNA, which spans 45 bases and is read in frame from base 1. The germline V and J ends show losses of 3 bases and 1 base respectively, and no gene match explains 2 bases of the junction.